The next 29 T cell receptor beta chains were all read from a single sample in a study of T cell repertoires in cytomegalovirus infection. In TCRdb, the reads were re-called with MiXCR into one record per CDR3 protein. Among fewer than 1,000,000 distinct CDR3 sequences, 30% to 40% were seen once, and the ten largest hold about an eighth. No antigen is known for these receptors. Sequencing used cultured CD8+ T cells from PBMCs, obtained from culture after CMV antigen stimulation. These receptors all come from a human donor in good health (CMV status not recorded). Some clones in this sample may be carry-over from other donors' samples.

V gene TRBV2 combines with J gene TRBJ2-7; D possibly corresponds to TRBD2 (5 bases). V lost 3 bases to trimming and J lost 6 bases, with 9 bases between them. The CDR3 is 12 amino acids. The germline CDR1 and CDR2 sequences are SNHLY and FYNNEI. The CDR3 DNA reads as TGTGCCAGCAGTGATTATGGGAGCGAGCAGTACTTC. It is translated as CASSDYGSEQYF. The full variable domain, its missing parts supplied by reference TRBV2 and TRBJ2-7, is EPEVTQTPSHQVTQMGQEVILRCVPISNHLYFYWYRQILGQKVEFLVSFYNNEISEKSEIFDDQFSVERPDGSNFTLKIRSTKLEDSAMYFCASSDYGSEQYFGPGTRLTVT.

V is TRBV20-1 and J is TRBJ2-1; possibly TRBD1 for D (6 bases). Germline values: CDR1 DFQATT, CDR2 SNEGSKA (reference sequence). The V and J ends lost 0 bases and 4 bases respectively, with 13 bases between them. The CDR3 covers 15 residues. The CDR3: CSARDDHRVYNEQFF. The CDR3 nucleotides are TGCAGTGCTAGAGACGACCACAGGGTATACAATGAGCAGTTCTTC.

This clonotype was counted many times. The CDR3 DNA reads TGTGCCACTTATGGACAGGTCGCCTACGAGCAGTACTTC. Translating it yields CATYGQVAYEQYF. The chain joins TRBV7-9 to TRBJ2-7, with 7 positions matching TRBD1. Per the germline V gene, CDR1 is SEHNR and CDR2 is FQNEAQ (reference sequence). CDR3 length equals 13 residues. Trimming took 10 bases from V and 2 from J; bases not matched to a gene: 8.

The chain carries TRBV7-9 and TRBJ2-7; D is ambiguous. Germline V gives CDR1 SEHNR, CDR2 FQNEAQ (reference sequence). The CDR3 has 10 residues. The ends were cut back, 2 bases at V and 6 bases at J, with 2 bases in the middle. The CDR3 loop reads CASSLSEQYF. CDR3 nucleotide sequence: TGTGCCAGCAGCTTAAGCGAGCAGTACTTC.

The gene calls are TRBV6-1 and TRBJ1-1, with D hard to call. Germline CDR1 MNHNS, CDR2 SASEGT. V shed 2 bases and J shed 1 base, with 8 bases lying between them. The CDR3 is made up of 14 amino acids. The CDR3 region is CASSEWLTNTEAFF. The CDR3 nucleotides are TGTGCCAGCAGTGAATGGCTTACGAACACTGAAGCTTTCTTT.

The chain uses TRBV13 and TRBJ1-1; D might be TRBD1 (5 bases). The CDR3 is made up of 17 amino acids. V was shortened by 5 bases and J by 4 bases, with 23 bases between the two germline ends. The V gene's germline CDR1 is PRHDT and CDR2 FYEKMQ (reference sequence). The CDR3 loop is CASSPSPGTARFTEAFF. In DNA, the CDR3 is TGTGCCAGCAGCCCCTCACCCGGGACGGCCAGGTTCACTGAAGCTTTCTTT.

This clonotype was recorded at least ten times. The chain links TRBV7-2 to TRBJ1-1; D uncertain. Germline loops: CDR1 SGHTA, CDR2 FQGNSA. Trimming cost V 0 bases and J 4 bases, with 9 bases left between them. The CDR3 covers 14 residues. CDR3 sequence (DNA): TGTGCCAGCAGCTTAGCGTACCGGGGCACTGAAGCTTTCTTT. This codes for CASSLAYRGTEAFF.

This clonotype was recorded once. This sequence joins TRBV4-3 and TRBJ2-1; tentatively, D is TRBD2 (5 bases). This CDR3 has 16 amino acids. The germline V gene encodes CDR1 LGHNA and CDR2 YSLEER. V shed 0 bases and J shed 6 bases, with 15 bases lying between them. This CDR3 is CASSQDTLTRGNEQFF. CDR3 nucleotides: TGCGCCAGCAGCCAAGATACCCTTACTAGAGGCAATGAGCAGTTCTTC.

The chain employs TRBV6-5 and TRBJ1-2; a weak D match, TRBD1 (5 bases). V lost 8 bases and J 4 bases, leaving 14 bases between the germline ends. The germline V gene encodes CDR1 MNHEY and CDR2 SVGAGI. This CDR3 contains 13 residues. The CDR3 loop is CASSGDFGYGYTF. In nucleotides, the CDR3 is TGTGCCAGCTCGGGGGATTTTGGCTATGGCTACACCTTC.

This clonotype appeared a few times. V gene TRBV20-1 combines with J gene TRBJ2-7; D may match TRBD1 or TRBD2 (6 bases each). Looked up from germline, CDR1 is DFQATT and CDR2 is SNEGSKA (reference sequence). V was pared by 0 bases and J by 3 bases, with 21 bases between. The CDR3 extends over 17 amino acids. In DNA, the CDR3 is TGCAGTGCTAGAGATTACAGGGCCGCGCTGGGAGGCTACGAGCAGTACTTC. Translated: CSARDYRAALGGYEQYF.

The chain recombines TRBV9 with TRBJ1-6; no clear D. There are 16 residues in the CDR3. Germline loops: CDR1 SGDLS, CDR2 YYNGEE. V gave up 4 bases and J gave up 2 bases, with 13 bases separating them. The CDR3 loop is CASSPHKGAYNSPLHF. The CDR3 nucleotides are TGTGCCAGCAGCCCACACAAGGGTGCCTATAATTCACCCCTCCACTTT.

This rearrangement joins TRBV6-6 to TRBJ1-4; D gene ambiguous. Germline V gene lookup returns CDR1 MNHNY and CDR2 SVGAGI (reference sequence). Trimming pared 1 base from V and 4 bases from J, leaving 7 bases between. This CDR3 contains 14 residues. CDR3 amino acids: CASSYYLNNEKLFF. In DNA, the CDR3 is TGTGCCAGCAGTTACTACCTAAATAATGAAAAACTGTTTTTT.

The chain is built from TRBV9 and TRBJ1-3; 11 positions agree with TRBD1. The CDR3 has 17 amino acids. Germline CDR1 SGDLS, CDR2 YYNGEE. Trimming at V came to 0 bases and at J to 0 bases, leaving 2 bases not matched to a gene. The chain's CDR3 is CASSVAGTGGSGNTIYF. CDR3 sequence (DNA): TGTGCCAGCAGCGTAGCTGGGACAGGGGGCTCTGGAAACACCATATATTTT.

Remarks on this clonotype: An end of the junction differs from the germline gene, which may be a read error. The CDR3 sequence: CASSVLGGTQVF. The CDR3 DNA reads as TGTGCCAGCAGTGTCCTTGGGGGGACCCAGGTCTTC. This chain connects TRBV6-1 to TRBJ2-1; D may be TRBD2 (6 bases). CDR3 size: 12 residues. Germline loops: CDR1 MNHNS, CDR2 SASEGT.

The chain employs TRBV6-5 and TRBJ2-3, with D possibly called TRBD1 or TRBD2 (5 bases each). This CDR3 has 14 amino acids. V was clipped by 10 bases and J by 2 bases, with 16 bases between them. CDR1 MNHEY and CDR2 SVGAGI come from the germline V gene. CDR3 coding DNA: TGTGCCATAAAAACGGGACGCTACACAGATACGCAGTATTTT. Translated, it gives CAIKTGRYTDTQYF.

This clonotype was observed a handful of times. V and J are TRBV18 and TRBJ2-7, with 8 bases identical to TRBD1. Looked up from germline, CDR1 is KGHSH and CDR2 is LQKENI. The CDR3 length is 15 residues. Losses at the gene ends were 5 bases for V and 2 bases for J; bases not matched to a gene: 8. CDR3 bases: TGTGCCAGCTCAGAACAGGGGGTAAACCCCTACGAGCAGTACTTC. This gives the protein CASSEQGVNPYEQYF.

The rearrangement joins TRBV7-9 to TRBJ2-5, with TRBD2 as a possible D gene (5 bases). V lost 1 base, J lost 5 bases, and 14 bases lay in between. Germline loops: CDR1 SEHNR, CDR2 FQNEAQ (reference sequence). CDR3 size: 15 residues. CDR3 region: CASSLVRGREETQYF. CDR3 nucleotides: TGTGCCAGCAGCTTAGTTCGTGGAAGGGAGGAGACCCAGTACTTC.

V gene TRBV28 combines with J gene TRBJ2-1; 9 positions agree with TRBD1. Germline lookup yields CDR1 MDHEN and CDR2 SYDVKM. V shed 11 bases and J 8 bases; nucleotides not matched to a gene: 13. CDR3 length equals 14 residues. CDR3 loop: CAHRGRGTTDEQFF. Here the CDR3 DNA reads TGTGCCCACAGGGGGCGGGGGACGACGGATGAGCAGTTCTTC.

This clonotype has more than one count but fewer than ten. The chain links TRBV5-5 to TRBJ2-1, with a tentative D call TRBD1 (5 bases). Germline lookup yields CDR1 SGHKS and CDR2 YYEKEE (reference sequence). V gave up 3 bases and J gave up 5 bases, with 12 bases separating them. There are 14 residues in the CDR3. The CDR3 sequence is CASSSYGADNEQFF. CDR3 DNA sequence: TGTGCCAGCAGCTCCTATGGGGCGGACAATGAGCAGTTCTTC.

In this sample, this clonotype turned up a few times. This sequence joins TRBV7-9 and TRBJ1-2, with D possibly being TRBD1 (6 bases). The CDR3 runs 14 residues. Trimming pared 5 bases from V and 4 bases from J, leaving 14 bases between. The germline V gene encodes CDR1 SEHNR and CDR2 FQNEAQ (reference sequence). In DNA form, the CDR3 reads TGTGCCAGCAGCCCTCCTGGAGGGGGCTATGGCTACACCTTC. This translates into CASSPPGGGYGYTF.

This clonotype appeared a few times. The rearrangement joins TRBV9 to TRBJ1-1, with 7 bases fitting TRBD1. Germline CDR1 and CDR2: SGDLS and YYNGEE. This CDR3 spans 13 amino acids. V dropped 6 bases and J dropped 5; count of bases not matched to a gene: 7. The CDR3 sequence is CASNQGGWTEAFF. Here the CDR3 DNA reads TGTGCCAGCAACCAAGGGGGCTGGACTGAAGCTTTCTTT.

This clonotype occurred a few times. Compared with germline, one end of the junction differs, possibly owing to a read error. The chain recombines TRBV2 with TRBJ1-2; possibly TRBD1 for D (5 bases). Germline V gene data show CDR1 as SNHLY and CDR2 as FYNNEI. The CDR3 is 9 residues long. CDR3 sequence: CASSTPGPF. The DNA of the CDR3 is TGTGCCAGCAGTACACCGGGGCCTTTC.

There are a few counts of this clonotype. The V gene is TRBV25-1, the J gene TRBJ2-3; 7 bases align to TRBD1. Germline V gene sequence: CDR1 MGHDK, CDR2 SYGVNS. This CDR3 region has 16 residues. Trimming removed 6 bases from V and 0 bases from J; junction bases left unmatched: 9. CDR3 bases: TGTGCCAGCAGACCCGGGACAGCCTCTAGCACAGATACGCAGTATTTT. The encoded protein is CASRPGTASSTDTQYF.

The chain combines TRBV2 with TRBJ2-5, with 13 bases lining up with TRBD2. The CDR3 has 18 amino acids. CDR1 is SNHLY, CDR2 FYNNEI, per germline. The V segment lost 6 bases and the J segment 2 bases; nucleotides outside the gene matches: 12. In nucleotides, the CDR3 is TGTGCCAGCAGGCCTCACTTGACTAGCGGGGGGCGGCAAGAGACCCAGTACTTC. This codes for CASRPHLTSGGRQETQYF.

This clonotype was detected a few times. The V gene is TRBV20-1, the J gene TRBJ1-1; TRBD1 matches at 10 bases. Trimming took 4 bases from V and 4 from J; bases not matched to a gene: 24. The CDR3 covers 20 residues. Germline lookup yields CDR1 DFQATT and CDR2 SNEGSKA (reference sequence). CDR3 region: CSATPEILRDRGIAGTEAFF. CDR3 bases: TGCAGTGCTACACCAGAGATCCTTCGGGACAGGGGAATTGCGGGCACTGAAGCTTTCTTT.

The rearrangement joins TRBV10-3 to TRBJ2-7, with D tentatively TRBD1 (8 bases). Trimming took 8 bases from V and 0 from J, leaving 26 bases between them. The V gene's germline CDR1 is ENHRY and CDR2 SYGVKD. There are 18 residues in the CDR3. This CDR3 is CAISGGKRGTGTSYEQYF. CDR3 in DNA: TGTGCCATCTCGGGAGGTAAGCGCGGGACAGGTACCTCCTACGAGCAGTACTTC.

The J gene is TRBJ1-4, the V gene TRBV5-1; the match to TRBD1 covers 7 bases. The V and J ends lost 2 bases and 13 bases, in that order; junction bases with no gene match: 5. CDR3 length: 12 residues. CDR1 is SGHRS, CDR2 YFSETQ, per germline. In DNA, the CDR3 is TGCGCCAGCAGCTTCACAGGGGTTGGACTGTTTTTT. Translated: CASSFTGVGLFF. The full variable domain, its missing parts supplied by reference TRBV5-1 and TRBJ1-4, is KAGVTQTPRYLIKTRGQQVTLSCSPISGHRSVSWYQQTPGQGLQFLFEYFSETQRNKGNFPGRFSGRQFSNSRSEMNVSTLELGDSALYLCASSFTGVGLFFGSGTQLSVL.

This clonotype occurred once. CDR3 sequence (DNA): TGTGCCAGCACCATAGGGGATTATAGCAATCAGCCCCAGCATTTT. This translates into CASTIGDYSNQPQHF. V and J are TRBV12-3 or TRBV12-4 and TRBJ1-5, with a weak D call TRBD1 (5 bases). The CDR3 has 15 amino acids. The V and J ends lost 7 bases and 0 bases respectively, with 13 bases between them.

In the case of this clonotype: A read error may produce the germline difference seen at one junction end. The chain employs TRBV7-3 and TRBJ2-5; D is unresolved. This CDR3 contains 16 residues. Per the germline V gene, CDR1 is SGHTA and CDR2 is FQGTGA. The CDR3 sequence is CASSYPSDAVQETEYF. In nucleotides, the CDR3 is TGTGCCAGCAGCTACCCGAGTGATGCCGTCCAAGAGACCGAGTACTTC. Together with reference TRBV7-3 and TRBJ2-5, the CDR3 gives the full variable domain: GAGVSQTPSNKVTEKGKYVELRCDPISGHTALYWYRQSLGQGPEFLIYFQGTGAADDSGLPNDRFFAVRPEGSVSTLKIQRTERGDSAVYLCASSYPSDAVQETEYFGPGTRLLVL.